This T cell receptor beta chain was retrieved from a study of Ad26.COV2.S vaccination and SARS-CoV-2 variants. Study-wide points: The authors reported substantial breadth in spike-specific CD8+ and CD4+ T cell responses after vaccination. For non-spike TCRs, breadth in vaccine recipients resembled that in placebo recipients.

J was trimmed by 3 bases and V by 4 bases; bases with no gene match: 4. Germline V gives CDR1 WNHNN, CDR2 SYGVQD (reference sequence). The CDR3 is made up of 14 amino acids. As to this clone: As yet, its antigen is unknown.

Treatment here: roughly 20 received Ad26.COV2.S at low or high dose, single or two shots; a few received placebo; per-sample allocation not given. The study sampled participants on day 63 after the first vaccine or placebo injection. The protocol was immunoSEQ multiplex PCR, while the TCRdb copy is restricted to in-frame clones and leaves out a portion. This sample has hundreds of thousands of clones, with approximately 90% found just once. The TCR comes from a person aged 18-60 years who received the Ad26.COV2.S COVID-19 vaccine or a placebo. The V and J genes are TRBV10-1 and TRBJ1-2; 8 bases are shared with TRBD1. Sequenced here: peripheral blood, sampled in a trial of Ad26.COV2.S vaccine versus placebo. CDR3 sequence (DNA): TGCGCCAGCAGTGGGGACAGGCCAGACTATGGCTACACCTTC. Translated, it gives CASSGDRPDYGYTF.